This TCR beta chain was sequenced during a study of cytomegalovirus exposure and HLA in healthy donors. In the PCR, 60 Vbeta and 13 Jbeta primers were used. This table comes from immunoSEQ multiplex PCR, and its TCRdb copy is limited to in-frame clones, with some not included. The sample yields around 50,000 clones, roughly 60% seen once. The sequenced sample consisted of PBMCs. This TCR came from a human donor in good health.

The CDR3 DNA reads as TGTGCCAGCAGTTCTAACAGGGCTAGGGGCACTGAAGCTTTCTTT. This codes for CASSSNRARGTEAFF. The chain uses TRBV6-5 and TRBJ1-1; tentatively, D is TRBD1 (6 bases). CDR1 is MNHEY and CDR2 is SVGAGI in the germline V gene. This CDR3 contains 15 residues. The V gene lost 4 bases and the J gene lost 4 bases, with 16 bases spanning the gap.